These 28 T cell receptor beta chains originate from one sample sequenced in a study of T cells in Graves' hyperthyroidism and ophthalmopathy. Amplification targeted TCR beta CDR3 regions from RNA transcripts. Initially, a first-round RT-PCR of the TCR CDR3 employed the HTBI primer set. One entry per CDR3 protein results from TCRdb running MiXCR on the multiplex PCR reads. Of roughly 710,000 distinct CDR3 sequences in the sample, roughly a third were seen once. The sequenced sample consisted of blood. These receptors originate from a woman aged 40-49 years with Graves' hyperthyroidism.

This clonotype was recorded a few times. This chain connects TRBV7-9 to TRBJ2-2; 11 positions agree with TRBD1. This CDR3 comprises 16 residues. The germline V gene has CDR1 SEHNR and CDR2 FQNEAQ (reference sequence). V lost 4 bases, J lost 6 bases, and 7 bases stayed unmatched. This chain's CDR3 is CASSSDRGLKSGELFF. CDR3 sequence (DNA): TGTGCCAGCAGCTCGGACAGGGGGCTCAAGTCCGGGGAGCTGTTTTTT.

V gene TRBV7-9 combines with J gene TRBJ2-7; D could derive from TRBD1 or TRBD2 (5 bases each). This CDR3 contains 15 residues. Between the trimmed V and J ends, which lost 2 bases and 1 base, there was a span of 12 bases. Germline V gives CDR1 SEHNR, CDR2 FQNEAQ (reference sequence). CDR3 DNA sequence: TGTGCCAGCAGCTTATCGAGGGGCGGATCCTACGAGCAGTACTTC. It codes for CASSLSRGGSYEQYF.

This clonotype was counted at least ten times. This chain joins TRBV6-5 and TRBJ1-3; no firm D call. V dropped 2 bases and J dropped 4 bases, with 6 bases sitting between them. The CDR3 runs to 13 residues. The germline V gene encodes CDR1 MNHEY and CDR2 SVGAGI. The DNA for the CDR3 is TGTGCCAGCAGTTACGCGGGGGGAAACACCATATATTTT. It translates to CASSYAGGNTIYF.

This clonotype was counted many times. The CDR3 here is CAREGADFYGYTF. For the CDR3, the DNA is TGTGCCAGGGAGGGGGCAGACTTCTATGGCTACACCTTC. This sequence joins TRBV19 and TRBJ1-2; TRBD1 matches at 7 bases. Germline values: CDR1 LNHDA, CDR2 SQIVND (reference sequence). The CDR3 extends over 13 amino acids. V lost 9 bases and J lost 4; bases outside the gene matches: 8.

The genes are TRBV7-9 and TRBJ2-3, with 7 bases identical to TRBD2. Germline V gene lookup returns CDR1 SEHNR and CDR2 FQNEAQ (reference sequence). This CDR3 comprises 15 residues. V trimming: 6 bases; J trimming: 5 bases; junction bases outside the gene matches: 11. This CDR3 is CASRSGRLARDTQYF. The CDR3, as DNA: TGTGCCAGCAGGTCCGGGAGGCTAGCAAGAGATACGCAGTATTTT. The whole variable domain, remainder taken from reference TRBV7-9 and TRBJ2-3, is DTGVSQNPRHKITKRGQNVTFRCDPISEHNRLYWYRQTLGQGPEFLTYFQNEAQLEKSRLLSDRFSAERPKGSFSTLEIQRTEQGDSAMYLCASRSGRLARDTQYFGPGTRLTVL.

This clonotype turned up a few times. This may be a read error, as it is one base from a much larger clone. The chain carries TRBV6-5 and TRBJ1-2; D not certain. Germline V gene data show CDR1 as MNHEY and CDR2 as SVGAGI. V dropped 6 bases and J dropped 7 bases, with 9 bases sitting between them. This CDR3 has 11 residues. This chain's CDR3 is CASRPGVGYTF. The DNA for the CDR3 is TGTGCCAGCAGGCCCGGGGTTGGCTACACCTTC.

At least ten counts were recorded for this clonotype. V usage is TRBV7-8 and J usage is TRBJ1-1, with TRBD1 matching over 9 bases. V lost 5 bases, J lost 1 base, and 2 bases stayed unmatched. CDR1 is SGHVS, CDR2 FQNEAQ, per germline. There are 14 residues in the CDR3. The CDR3 loop reads CASSPTGGNTEAFF. For the CDR3, the DNA is TGTGCCAGCAGCCCGACAGGGGGGAACACTGAAGCTTTCTTT.

Remarks on this clonotype: One end of the junction varies from germline; a read error may be responsible. The gene calls are TRBV10-3 and TRBJ1-5; D may be TRBD1 (6 bases). Germline V gene data show CDR1 as ENHRY and CDR2 as SYGVKD. The CDR3 has 15 amino acids. CDR3 sequence (DNA): TGTGCCAGCAGTTTCTCGACGGTCGCAGGGGAGCCCCAGCATTTT. Translation: CASSFSTVAGEPQHF.

This chain connects TRBV24-1 to TRBJ1-5; D perhaps matches TRBD1 (6 bases). In germline, CDR1 is KGHDR, CDR2 SFDVKD. Trimming removed 9 bases at V and 2 bases at J, with 19 bases between. The CDR3 sequence is 16 residues long. CDR3 nucleotides: TGTGCCACCTCGCATCCCTCAGGGGCAGGCAATCAGCCCCAGCATTTT. It yields the protein CATSHPSGAGNQPQHF.

With respect to this clonotype: A much more abundant neighbour one base away suggests this may be a read error. V usage is TRBV7-3 and J usage is TRBJ1-1, with D possibly TRBD1 on 5 matching bases. Per germline, CDR1 SGHTA and CDR2 FQGTGA. Trimming took 7 bases from V and 5 from J, leaving 17 bases between them. The CDR3 length is 14 residues. CDR3 DNA sequence: TGTGCCAGCACGTTAACCAGGGTTGGGACTGAAGCTTTCTTT. Its translation is CASTLTRVGTEAFF.

This chain joins TRBV11-2 and TRBJ1-1; D ambiguous. The CDR3 sequence is 13 residues long. V dropped 6 bases and J dropped 5 bases, with 13 bases sitting between them. Germline loops: CDR1 SGHAT, CDR2 FQNNGV. The CDR3 loop is CASRIPRFTEAFF. CDR3 DNA sequence: TGTGCCAGCAGGATACCGAGATTTACTGAAGCTTTCTTT.

Concerning this clonotype itself: A single base separates this from a much larger clone, so it may be a read error. This chain connects TRBV7-2 to TRBJ1-3; D ambiguous. The CDR3 runs 15 residues. The germline V gene encodes CDR1 SGHTA and CDR2 FQGNSA. The CDR3: CASSQDEVSGNTIYF. CDR3 in DNA: TGCGCCAGCAGCCAAGATGAAGTCTCTGGAAACACCATATATTTT.

This clonotype was recorded many times. The chain recombines TRBV10-3 with TRBJ1-6; D remains unclear. Trimming removed 2 bases at V and 7 bases at J, with 6 bases between. Germline-derived CDR1 and CDR2 are ENHRY and SYGVKD. The CDR3 spans 13 residues. The CDR3 reads CAISEGENSPLHF. The CDR3 bases are TGTGCCATCAGTGAGGGGGAAAATTCACCCCTCCACTTT.

The chain recombines TRBV6-2 or TRBV6-3 with TRBJ2-7; D might be TRBD2 (5 bases). Per germline, CDR1 MNHEY and CDR2 SVGEGT. This CDR3 region has 12 residues. CDR3 DNA sequence: TGTCCTTTCAGTAGCGTGTGCTACGAGCAGTACTTC. It is translated as CPFSSVCYEQYF.

The chain employs TRBV7-2 and TRBJ1-6; D gene ambiguous. Germline assignment: CDR1 SGHTA and CDR2 FQGNSA. Trimming cost V 1 base and J 5 bases, with 18 bases left between them. The length of the CDR3 is 18 residues. CDR3 amino acids: CASSLVASGIRDNSPLHF. The CDR3 DNA reads TGTGCCAGCAGCTTAGTGGCCAGCGGTATACGGGATAATTCACCCCTCCACTTT.

This clonotype has ten or more counts. The chain joins TRBV7-9 to TRBJ1-2; the D gene is possibly TRBD1 (6 bases). This CDR3 region has 12 residues. Trimming took 4 bases from V and 8 from J, leaving 11 bases between them. Germline loops: CDR1 SEHNR, CDR2 FQNEAQ (reference sequence). This CDR3 is CASSSQGVGYTF. The CDR3 nucleotides read TGTGCCAGCAGCTCACAGGGAGTCGGCTACACCTTC.

In its sample, this clonotype was seen many times. J is TRBJ1-1 and V is TRBV29-1, with a weak D call TRBD1 (5 bases). This CDR3 is 11 amino acids long. Germline CDR1 reads SQVTM; CDR2 reads ANQGSEA. V lost 3 bases, J lost 10 bases, and 12 bases lay in between. The CDR3 protein is CSVDPREGAFF. The CDR3 DNA sequence: TGCAGCGTTGATCCCAGGGAGGGAGCTTTCTTT.

The V gene is TRBV24-1, the J gene TRBJ2-3, with 7 bases aligning to TRBD2. The germline CDR1 and CDR2 sequences are KGHDR and SFDVKD. The CDR3 runs to 17 residues. With V trimmed by 0 bases and J by 4 bases, 9 bases remained unmatched. Written as DNA, the CDR3 is TGTGCCACCAGTGATTTGGCCGAATCGGGGGGTCCAGATACGCAGTATTTT. Its protein product is CATSDLAESGGPDTQYF.

J is TRBJ1-6 and V is TRBV2, with no clear D. The CDR3 has 12 amino acids. Trimming stripped 5 bases from V and 6 bases from J, with 5 bases between. The germline CDR1 and CDR2 sequences are SNHLY and FYNNEI. The chain's CDR3 is CASSIINSPLHF. In nucleotides, the CDR3 is TGTGCCAGCAGTATTATTAATTCACCCCTCCACTTT.

In its sample, this clonotype was seen a few times. The chain joins TRBV7-2 to TRBJ2-7, with TRBD2 matching 11 bases. The V gene's germline CDR1 is SGHTA and CDR2 FQGNSA. The CDR3 is made up of 14 amino acids. The ends lost 5 bases at V and 5 bases at J; junction bases unmatched: 5. The CDR3 reads CASSVTSGSNEQYF. The CDR3 DNA is TGTGCCAGCAGCGTTACTAGCGGGAGCAACGAGCAGTACTTC.

The table lists this clonotype with a few counts. An end of the junction does not agree with germline; a read error may underlie this. The chain carries TRBV10-3 and TRBJ2-7; D is possibly TRBD2 (5 bases). Germline V gene data show CDR1 as ENHRY and CDR2 as SYGVKD. There are 15 residues in the CDR3. CDR3 nucleotides: TGTGCCAGCAGTTACTCGAAGACGGGAAAGTACGAGCAGTACTTC. Translation gives CASSYSKTGKYEQYF.

Points on this clonotype: A clone one base away is much larger, so this may be a read error. V gene TRBV5-1 combines with J gene TRBJ2-6, with 7 bases lining up with TRBD2. CDR3 length: 17 residues. V trimming: 3 bases; J trimming: 0 bases; junction bases outside the gene matches: 6. Germline CDR1 is SGHRS and CDR2 is YFSETQ. CDR3 protein: CASSSGRASSGANVLTF. The CDR3, as DNA: TGCGCCAGCAGCTCGGGGAGGGCCTCCTCTGGGGCCAACGTCCTGACTTTC.

This clonotype was seen more than once but under ten times. V is TRBV2 and J is TRBJ2-7; D gene unclear. The end of the DNA is better explained by TRBJ2-1, so the J call may be wrong. The germline gives CDR1 SNHLY, CDR2 FYNNEI. The CDR3 extends over 12 amino acids. CDR3 coding DNA: TGTGCCAGCAGTGATGTAGTCAGTGAGCAGTTCTTC. Translation: CASSDVVSEQFF.

The rearrangement joins TRBV11-2 to TRBJ2-5, with 7 bases lining up with TRBD1. After removal of 5 bases from V and 3 bases from J, the junction contained 12 bases not matched to a gene. CDR1 SGHAT and CDR2 FQNNGV come from the germline V gene. The CDR3 covers 16 residues. In DNA form, the CDR3 reads TGTGCCAGCAGCCTTCAACAGGGGCGGGCTGAAGAGACCCAGTACTTC. As protein: CASSLQQGRAEETQYF.

The CDR3, as DNA: TGTGCCAGTAAGACTGACAGGGGGCCGGATACGCAGTATTTT. It codes for CASKTDRGPDTQYF. V and J are TRBV6-2 or TRBV6-3 and TRBJ1-5; TRBD1 matches 10 bases. The DNA end lines up better with TRBJ2-3; the J call may be wrong. The germline V gene has CDR1 MNHEY and CDR2 SVGEGT. This CDR3 comprises 14 residues.

The chain couples TRBV12-3 or TRBV12-4 to TRBJ1-5; D gene unclear. V was shortened by 5 bases and J by 2 bases, with 13 bases between the two germline ends. The CDR3 loop spans 15 amino acids. The CDR3 here is CASSPLEGGNQPQHF. CDR3 bases: TGTGCCAGCAGTCCCCTCGAGGGAGGCAATCAGCCCCAGCATTTT.

This clonotype came up many times. The V call is TRBV6-5, the J call TRBJ2-5; D is ambiguous. V was clipped by 6 bases and J by 4 bases, with 12 bases between them. The CDR3 contains 13 residues. Germline CDR1 reads MNHEY; CDR2 reads SVGAGI. The CDR3 sequence: CASSLPPIETQYF. The CDR3 DNA reads as TGTGCCAGCAGCTTACCCCCAATAGAGACCCAGTACTTC.

Comment on this clonotype: One end of the junction varies from germline; a read error may be responsible. The gene calls are TRBV5-4 and TRBJ2-6; no clear D. The assigned J gene may be wrong: the sequence end matches TRBJ2-7 better. CDR1 is SGHNT, CDR2 YYREEE, per germline (reference sequence). The CDR3 is made up of 13 amino acids. The CDR3 nucleotides read TGTGCCAGCAGCTGGCTTGGCTCCCACGAGCAGTACTTC. It translates to CASSWLGSHEQYF.